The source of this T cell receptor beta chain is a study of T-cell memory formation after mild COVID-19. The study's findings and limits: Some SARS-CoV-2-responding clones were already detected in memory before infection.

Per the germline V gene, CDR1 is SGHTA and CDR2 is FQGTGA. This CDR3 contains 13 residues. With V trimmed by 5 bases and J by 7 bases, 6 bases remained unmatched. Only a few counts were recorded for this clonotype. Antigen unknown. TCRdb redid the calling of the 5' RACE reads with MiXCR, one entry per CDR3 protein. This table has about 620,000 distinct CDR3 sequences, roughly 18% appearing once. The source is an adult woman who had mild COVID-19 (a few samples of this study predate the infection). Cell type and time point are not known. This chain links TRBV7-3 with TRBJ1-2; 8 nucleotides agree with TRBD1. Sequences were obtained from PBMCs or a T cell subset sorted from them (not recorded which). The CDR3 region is CASSRTGTFGYTF. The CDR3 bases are TGTGCCAGCAGCCGGACAGGGACATTTGGCTACACCTTC.